Detailed here is one T cell receptor (beta chain). Its antigen remains unidentified. This table comes from immunoSEQ multiplex PCR, and its TCRdb copy is limited to in-frame clones, with some not included. The sample has 150,000 to 200,000 clones, about 87% seen once. Specified time point: blood 4 weeks post-SBRT, at nephrectomy. Treatment meaning: 15 Gy SBRT to primary tumor, nephrectomy 4 weeks later. Blood was sampled at baseline, 2 weeks and 4 weeks after SBRT. This CDR3 comprises 15 residues. Losses at the gene ends were 5 bases for V and 7 bases for J; bases not matched to a gene: 9. Per germline, CDR1 LNHNV and CDR2 YYDKDF (reference sequence). The sample originates from a study of radiation and T cells in renal cell carcinoma. Study outcomes and limitations: Without pretreatment biopsies, baseline tumor clonotype presence was undetermined.

The sequences come from blood, collected from a patient whose treatment included radiotherapy and nephrectomy. The chain joins TRBV15 to TRBJ2-1; 9 nucleotides align to TRBD2. The sequence came from a woman aged 45-65 years with renal cell carcinoma. The CDR3 loop reads CATSGPGLAWNEQFF. As DNA, the CDR3 is TGTGCCACCAGCGGCCCGGGACTAGCATGGAATGAGCAGTTCTTC.